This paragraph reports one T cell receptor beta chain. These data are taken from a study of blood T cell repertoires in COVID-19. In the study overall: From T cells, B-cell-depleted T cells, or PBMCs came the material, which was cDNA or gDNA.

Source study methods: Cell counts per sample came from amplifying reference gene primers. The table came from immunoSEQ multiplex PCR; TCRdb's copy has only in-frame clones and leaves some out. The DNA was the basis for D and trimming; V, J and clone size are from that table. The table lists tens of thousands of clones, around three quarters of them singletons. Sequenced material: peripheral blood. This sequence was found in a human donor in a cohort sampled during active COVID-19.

The CDR3 protein is CASSSAGQGNTGELFF. Here the CDR3 DNA reads TGTGCCAGCAGTTCCGCGGGACAGGGTAACACCGGGGAGCTGTTTTTT. J is TRBJ2-2 and V is TRBV27; 9 positions agree with TRBD1. The CDR3 is 16 amino acids. Germline V gene data show CDR1 as MNHEY and CDR2 as SMNVEV (reference sequence). J lost 2 bases, V lost 4 bases, and 5 bases had no gene match.